This T cell receptor beta chain was identified in a study of shared clonotypes between healthy human individuals. The V and J ends lost 3 bases and 2 bases, in that order; junction bases with no gene match: 10. The CDR3 length is 16 residues. Germline CDR1 reads GTSNPN; CDR2 reads SVGIG (reference sequence). Data came from immunoSEQ multiplex PCR; TCRdb stores just in-frame clones and leaves some out. The table lists about 680,000 clones, 72% of them singletons. Sequencing input: memory CD4+ T cells sorted from blood. Subset denoted: CD45RA-negative fraction. The clonotype comes from a woman aged 30 to 39 in good health. This chain joins TRBV30 and TRBJ2-7; TRBD2 matches 10 bases. In nucleotides, the CDR3 is TGTGCCTGGAGCCGACTAGCGGGCCGAACCACCTACGAGCAGTACTTC. It is translated as CAWSRLAGRTTYEQYF.